Below, 27 T cell receptor beta chains from the same sample are listed, as sequenced in a study of T cells of healthy individuals. From the 5' RACE reads, TCRdb called clonotypes with MiXCR, one entry per CDR3 protein. The sample carries around 90,000 distinct CDR3 sequences, about 5.5% recorded once. The receptors come from a female donor in good health.

This clonotype was observed at least ten times. The chain is built from TRBV7-8 and TRBJ2-1; 12 bases match TRBD2. The V segment lost 3 bases and the J segment 8 bases; nucleotides outside the gene matches: 14. The CDR3 contains 18 residues. CDR1 SGHVS and CDR2 FQNEAQ come from the germline V gene. CDR3 nucleotides: TGTGCCAGCAGCTTTAGCGTGACTAGCGGGAGTAGTGCGTATGAGCAGTTCTTC. Its translation is CASSFSVTSGSSAYEQFF. Full variable domain (outside the CDR3, taken from reference TRBV7-8 and TRBJ2-1): GAGVSQSPRYKVAKRGQDVALRCDPISGHVSLFWYQQALGQGPEFLTYFQNEAQLDKSGLPSDRFFAERPEGSVSTLKIQRTQQEDSAVYLCASSFSVTSGSSAYEQFFGPGTRLTVL.

This clonotype was observed a few times. V and J are TRBV28 and TRBJ1-1; D call uncertain. Germline V gene data show CDR1 as MDHEN and CDR2 as SYDVKM. Trimming took 2 bases from V and 0 from J, leaving 10 bases between them. The CDR3 has 15 amino acids. CDR3 region: CASSLPGNLNTEAFF. CDR3 sequence (DNA): TGTGCCAGCAGTTTACCGGGAAATTTGAACACTGAAGCTTTCTTT.

This rearrangement joins TRBV5-1 to TRBJ2-5; TRBD2 matches 8 bases. The germline gives CDR1 SGHRS, CDR2 YFSETQ. The CDR3 runs 16 residues. The trim removed 5 bases at V and 5 bases at J, leaving 14 bases unmatched. In DNA form, the CDR3 reads TGCGCCAGCAGTTCAACGCCCAGCGGGAGCGGGGAGACCCAGTACTTC. Translating it yields CASSSTPSGSGETQYF.

This clonotype was observed at least ten times. The V call is TRBV5-1, the J call TRBJ2-7; D possibly matches TRBD1 or TRBD2 (5 bases each). V lost 0 bases and J lost 7, with 14 bases in between. This CDR3 comprises 14 residues. The V gene's germline CDR1 is SGHRS and CDR2 YFSETQ. CDR3 in amino acids: CASSLGGDYEEQYF. In DNA form, the CDR3 reads TGCGCCAGCAGCTTGGGGGGCGACTACGAAGAGCAGTACTTC.

This clonotype was detected many times. This chain connects TRBV7-2 to TRBJ1-3; 7 bases fit TRBD1. J gave up 4 bases and V 0 bases, and 6 bases lay outside the gene matches. The CDR3 has 16 residues. The V gene's germline CDR1 is SGHTA and CDR2 FQGNSA. The CDR3 loop reads CASSLAQTGQGNTIYF. The CDR3 DNA reads TGTGCCAGCAGCTTAGCACAGACAGGGCAAGGAAACACCATATATTTT.

This clonotype was seen repeatedly, ten times or more. The chain is built from TRBV6-2 or TRBV6-3 and TRBJ1-1; TRBD1 matches at 9 bases. The length of the CDR3 is 15 residues. V trimming: 6 bases; J trimming: 5 bases; junction bases outside the gene matches: 10. Germline V gene sequence: CDR1 MNHEY, CDR2 SVGEGT. CDR3 sequence (DNA): TGTGCCAGCAGCGGGGCACAGGGGGCGAGTACTGAAGCTTTCTTT. This sequence encodes CASSGAQGASTEAFF.

This clonotype showed up many times. CDR3 DNA: TGTGCCAGCAGAGGGACTAGCGGGAGGCCAGGGGAGACCCAGTACTTC. It codes for CASRGTSGRPGETQYF. The chain is built from TRBV2 and TRBJ2-5, with 15 positions matching TRBD2. V gave up 6 bases and J gave up 5 bases; unmatched junction bases: 7. CDR3 length: 16 residues. Germline CDR1 and CDR2: SNHLY and FYNNEI.

This sequence joins TRBV19 and TRBJ2-3, with 8 nucleotides matching TRBD2. Germline lookup yields CDR1 LNHDA and CDR2 SQIVND (reference sequence). With V trimmed by 0 bases and J by 2 bases, 7 bases remained unmatched. The CDR3 sequence is 17 residues long. CDR3 nucleotide sequence: TGTGCCAGTAGTATAGATTGGGCGGGAGGCCTCACAGATACGCAGTATTTT. Its translation is CASSIDWAGGLTDTQYF.

In this sample, this clonotype turned up many times. CDR3 protein: CSAGGVNSYNEQFF. The CDR3 region has the DNA TGCAGCGCCGGGGGGGTGAACTCCTACAATGAGCAGTTCTTC. V gene TRBV29-1 combines with J gene TRBJ2-1; TRBD2 matches 8 bases. This CDR3 comprises 14 residues. V lost 7 bases to trimming and J lost 0 bases; unmatched junction nucleotides: 5. CDR1 and CDR2 (germline): SQVTM, ANQGSEA.

V usage is TRBV7-9 and J usage is TRBJ1-2, with TRBD1 matching over 9 bases. Germline CDR1 SEHNR, CDR2 FQNEAQ (reference sequence). V lost 1 base and J lost 4; bases outside the gene matches: 4. The CDR3 loop spans 15 amino acids. The CDR3 coding sequence is TGTGCCAGCAGCTTAGTACAGGGGGCCCTCTATGGCTACACCTTC. Translated, it gives CASSLVQGALYGYTF. Supplemented by reference TRBV7-9 and TRBJ1-2, the full variable domain reads DTGVSQNPRHKITKRGQNVTFRCDPISEHNRLYWYRQTLGQGPEFLTYFQNEAQLEKSRLLSDRFSAERPKGSFSTLEIQRTEQGDSAMYLCASSLVQGALYGYTFGSGTRLTVV.

This clonotype was seen only a few times. The gene calls are TRBV9 and TRBJ1-1; D gene unclear. Trimming took 4 bases from V and 7 from J, leaving 14 bases between them. CDR3 size: 13 residues. CDR1 is SGDLS, CDR2 YYNGEE, per germline. CDR3 in amino acids: CASSPPGPVEAFF. CDR3 in DNA: TGTGCCAGCAGCCCCCCTGGGCCGGTTGAAGCTTTCTTT. The whole variable domain, filled in from reference TRBV9 and TRBJ1-1, reads DSGVTQTPKHLITATGQRVTLRCSPRSGDLSVYWYQQSLDQGLQFLIQYYNGEERAKGNILERFSAQQFPDLHSELNLSSLELGDSALYFCASSPPGPVEAFFGQGTRLTVV.

This clonotype was seen many times. The chain uses TRBV19 and TRBJ2-1; 7 bases are a match to TRBD1. Germline CDR1 is LNHDA and CDR2 is SQIVND (reference sequence). V was clipped by 4 bases and J by 8 bases; unmatched bases: 11. The CDR3 length is 15 residues. The CDR3 coding sequence is TGTGCCAGTAGTACCTCCCCGACAGGGATTCATGAGCAGTTCTTC. Encoded protein: CASSTSPTGIHEQFF.

Many counts were recorded for this clonotype. The chain recombines TRBV7-3 with TRBJ2-5, with a weak D call TRBD1 (6 bases). Per germline, CDR1 SGHTA and CDR2 FQGTGA. This CDR3 is built from 14 residues. Trimming shortened V by 6 bases and J by 2 bases, and 13 bases separated the two germline ends. The CDR3 DNA is TGTGCCAGCAGGTCAACCGGACAGCAAGAGACCCAGTACTTC. This codes for CASRSTGQQETQYF.

There are many counts of this clonotype. The chain is built from TRBV6-2 or TRBV6-3 and TRBJ2-1; D gene ambiguous. CDR1 and CDR2 from the germline V gene are MNHEY and SVGEGT. The CDR3 extends over 15 amino acids. The ends were cut back, 6 bases at V and 1 base at J, with 13 bases in the middle. Here the CDR3 DNA reads TGTGCCAGCAGACCACGGACGGTATCCTACAATGAGCAGTTCTTC. Amino acids: CASRPRTVSYNEQFF.

This clonotype was counted a few times. V is TRBV7-2 and J is TRBJ2-1, with D unresolved. The V end lost 5 bases, the J end lost 0 bases, and 14 bases lay between the germline ends. This CDR3 is 16 amino acids long. Germline values: CDR1 SGHTA, CDR2 FQGNSA. The DNA of the CDR3 is TGTGCCAGCAGCCCACCACTTGGGTTCTCCTACAATGAGCAGTTCTTC. Protein product: CASSPPLGFSYNEQFF. The full variable domain, with the rest looked up from reference TRBV7-2 and TRBJ2-1, is GAGVSQSPSNKVTEKGKDVELRCDPISGHTALYWYRQSLGQGLEFLIYFQGNSAPDKSGLPSDRFSAERTGGSVSTLTIQRTQQEDSAVYLCASSPPLGFSYNEQFFGPGTRLTVL.

The chain joins TRBV28 to TRBJ1-5; no clear D. This CDR3 region has 14 residues. V was pared by 7 bases and J by 6 bases, with 16 bases between. The germline CDR1 and CDR2 sequences are MDHEN and SYDVKM. CDR3 in DNA: TGTGCCAGCACCCCCGGGAGTGGGATTCAGCCCCAGCATTTT. Translation gives CASTPGSGIQPQHF.

The table lists this clonotype with many counts. V and J are TRBV7-2 and TRBJ2-2, with D uncertain. The CDR3 totals 12 residues. V was cut by 1 base and J by 7 bases, with 4 bases left in between. Germline values: CDR1 SGHTA, CDR2 FQGNSA. The DNA of the CDR3 is TGTGCCAGCAGCTTAGTGGTCGGGGAGCTGTTTTTT. This translates into CASSLVVGELFF.

This clonotype was seen at least ten times. The V and J genes are TRBV5-6 and TRBJ2-1, with a weak D call TRBD2 (5 bases). The CDR3 contains 15 residues. Germline V gene data show CDR1 as SGHDT and CDR2 as YYEEEE. Between the trimmed V and J ends, which lost 0 bases and 5 bases, there was a span of 12 bases. The DNA for the CDR3 is TGTGCCAGCAGCTTGGGTCTAGCAGATGACAATGAGCAGTTCTTC. It specifies CASSLGLADDNEQFF.

In its sample, this clonotype was seen many times. The rearrangement uses TRBV7-8 and TRBJ2-1; 13 bases match TRBD2. CDR1 is SGHVS, CDR2 FQNEAQ, per germline. V dropped 5 bases and J dropped 7; count of bases not matched to a gene: 11. CDR3 length equals 17 residues. CDR3 amino acids: CASSPRTSGSLRNEQFF. CDR3 bases: TGTGCCAGCAGCCCCCGGACTAGCGGGAGTCTACGGAATGAGCAGTTCTTC. The complete variable domain, with remaining parts taken from reference TRBV7-8 and TRBJ2-1, reads GAGVSQSPRYKVAKRGQDVALRCDPISGHVSLFWYQQALGQGPEFLTYFQNEAQLDKSGLPSDRFFAERPEGSVSTLKIQRTQQEDSAVYLCASSPRTSGSLRNEQFFGPGTRLTVL.

This clonotype was picked up many times. V and J are TRBV3-1 and TRBJ2-7; TRBD2 matches 12 bases. After removal of 0 bases from V and 4 bases from J, the junction contained 4 bases not matched to a gene. The CDR3 has 16 residues. The V gene's germline CDR1 is LGHDT and CDR2 YNNKEL (reference sequence). CDR3 sequence: CASSQDPLAGGYEQYF. The CDR3 coding sequence is TGTGCCAGCAGCCAAGATCCCCTAGCGGGAGGGTACGAGCAGTACTTC.

This clonotype has at least ten counts. The chain combines TRBV7-2 with TRBJ2-1; D is perhaps TRBD2 (6 bases). Per the germline V gene, CDR1 is SGHTA and CDR2 is FQGNSA. The CDR3 is made up of 13 amino acids. V was clipped by 1 base and J by 10 bases, with 11 bases between them. Written as DNA, the CDR3 is TGTGCCAGCAGCTTAGGAGTGCGGGAAGAGCAGTTCTTC. Translated: CASSLGVREEQFF. Full variable domain (missing parts from reference TRBV7-2 and TRBJ2-1): GAGVSQSPSNKVTEKGKDVELRCDPISGHTALYWYRQSLGQGLEFLIYFQGNSAPDKSGLPSDRFSAERTGGSVSTLTIQRTQQEDSAVYLCASSLGVREEQFFGPGTRLTVL.

Ten or more counts support this clonotype. The chain combines TRBV15 with TRBJ2-1; 7 nucleotides agree with TRBD2. The V gene end was trimmed by 5 bases and the J gene end by 5 bases; junction bases not matched to a gene: 9. Germline CDR1 and CDR2: LNHNV and YYDKDF (reference sequence). The CDR3 is 15 residues long. CDR3 sequence reads: CATSRGGGSDNEQFF. The CDR3 region has the DNA TGTGCCACCAGCCGCGGCGGGGGTTCGGACAATGAGCAGTTCTTC. The whole variable domain, remainder taken from reference TRBV15 and TRBJ2-1, is DAMVIQNPRYQVTQFGKPVTLSCSQTLNHNVMYWYQQKSSQAPKLLFHYYDKDFNNEADTPDNFQSRRPNTSFCFLDIRSPGLGDTAMYLCATSRGGGSDNEQFFGPGTRLTVL.

This clonotype was seen repeatedly, ten times or more. The chain uses TRBV25-1 and TRBJ1-2, with D tentatively TRBD1 (5 bases). Between the trimmed V and J ends, which lost 2 bases and 6 bases, there was a span of 13 bases. This CDR3 spans 14 amino acids. CDR1 is MGHDK and CDR2 is SYGVNS in the germline V gene. The CDR3 coding sequence is TGTGCCAGCAGTGAAGTCCCAGGGAGGGATGGCTACACCTTC. Protein sequence: CASSEVPGRDGYTF.

This clonotype was detected many times. The chain joins TRBV28 to TRBJ2-7; perhaps TRBD1 as D (6 bases). Germline V gene lookup returns CDR1 MDHEN and CDR2 SYDVKM. The CDR3 sequence is 15 residues long. V was cut by 4 bases and J by 1 base, with 14 bases left in between. This chain's CDR3 is CASSSSATGSYEQYF. The CDR3 DNA is TGTGCCAGCAGTTCTTCCGCGACAGGATCCTACGAGCAGTACTTC.

The V call is TRBV4-2, the J call TRBJ1-1; D might be TRBD1 (5 bases). The CDR3 spans 16 residues. Trimming took 3 bases from V and 3 from J, leaving 17 bases between them. Looked up from germline, CDR1 is LGHNA and CDR2 is YNFKEQ. CDR3 amino acids: CASSHLGGGRDTEAFF. In DNA form, the CDR3 reads TGTGCCAGCAGCCATCTGGGGGGAGGTAGGGACACTGAAGCTTTCTTT.

This clonotype was picked up many times. The chain combines TRBV5-4 with TRBJ1-4; tentative D call: TRBD1 (6 bases). The CDR3 spans 15 residues. The germline gives CDR1 SGHNT, CDR2 YYREEE (reference sequence). V was pared by 0 bases and J by 7 bases, with 13 bases between. CDR3 nucleotides: TGTGCCAGCAGCTTGGAAGGGGGGCCTAGTGAAAAACTGTTTTTT. Protein sequence: CASSLEGGPSEKLFF.

This clonotype came up a few times. This chain links TRBV18 with TRBJ2-5, with unresolved D. The germline V gene has CDR1 KGHSH and CDR2 LQKENI. This CDR3 is 14 amino acids long. Trimming took off 2 bases at V and 2 bases at J, with 9 bases between the two ends. CDR3 sequence (DNA): TGTGCCAGCTCACCATCTCGAATACAAGAGACCCAGTACTTC. Translating gives CASSPSRIQETQYF.